This T cell receptor (beta chain) was identified during a study of T cell responses to AZD1222 COVID-19 vaccine (dated by TCRdb to the early 2020s). As for the study more broadly: A total of around 240 trial participants underwent TCR sequencing, of whom 200 to 220 received two doses of AZD1222 and about 25 received two doses of the MenACWY control vaccine. Trial participants were enrolled by age into 18-55, 56-69 and 70-plus year subgroups, with roughly 160, 29 and 62 TCR-sequenced participants respectively. Broad study findings and their caveats: Participants were mostly white British and included more females than males, and it was suggested by the authors that clonal diversity may have been underestimated. Because no samples from the day 14 peak response were available, repertoires could be characterized only after the peak T cell response. Only a handful of AZD1222 recipients were SARS-CoV-2 seropositive at baseline, limiting conclusions about previously exposed vaccinees. CD4 TCRs associated with the vaccine covered the entire spike protein, and the dominant responses were in regions 160-218 and 743-854. In the small 56-69-year group, the increase in depth fell short of significance, most likely because of low power. Reportedly, close to half of the unique spike-specific TCRs recognized epitopes lying outside the regions that are mutated in the B.1.351 and B.1.1.7 variants. A significant rise in spike-specific TCR breadth and depth was observed after two AZD1222 doses relative to day 0 and relative to MenACWY recipients.

About this clone: Its cognate antigen has yet to be identified. Per-nucleotide qualities are absent, and no much larger clonotype sits a single base away.

The CDR3 regions of human TCRbeta chains were analyzed by immunosequencing. The study's own analysis went as follows. Repertoire TCRs were matched against a reference library of SARS-CoV-2-specific TCRs generated with the MIRA antigen-specificity platform. Breadth was defined as the fraction of unique TCRs that were SARS-CoV-2-associated, and depth was defined as the fraction of total T cells that were SARS-CoV-2-associated. Each spike-specific TCR was assigned to its reactive spike region and to a CD4 or CD8 class using the MIRA data. Log10-transformed breadth and depth values were compared by one-way ANOVA with Sidak's multiple comparisons tests. The immuneACCESS repertoire file appears here via TCRdb, limited to in-frame rearrangements. These files lack a portion of the clones; in checked studies, under half of the deficit traces to unresolved V genes, and the cause of the others is not known. V, J and clone size are taken as reported in that table, and D and trimming were inferred from the DNA itself. The sample table shows about 130,000 clones, and 85% to 95% are seen once. The ten largest clones take up approximately 6.5% of the sample.

The germline V gene (reference sequence) sets CDR1 to MNHEY and CDR2 to SMNVEV. V is shortened by 6 bases, J by 5 bases, and the region joining them spans 13 bases. The cysteine opens and the phenylalanine closes a CDR3 of 13 amino acids. The CDR3 DNA has 39 bases and is translated from base 1. The sample's time point label is to be understood as: about 28 days (+/-7) after the second vaccine dose. Because spike-specific TCR depth and breadth did not differ between the two schedules, AZD1222 recipients who got a second dose at roughly 4 weeks were pooled with those who got a second dose at roughly 12 weeks. Vaccinee samples were obtained from the UK trials COV001 and COV002, which included a single-blind randomized controlled phase 2/3 trial of AZD1222 (ChAdOx1 nCoV-19) in healthy adults. For TCRbeta chain sequencing, PBMC samples were collected from trial participants at day 0 and at day 28 after the second dose.

The sequence was obtained from an adult who received the AZD1222 COVID-19 vaccine. Sequenced material: peripheral blood, taken 28 days after the second AZD1222 dose. This chain is built from TRBV27 and TRBJ2-5; TRBD2 is a possible D gene, resting on 5 matching bases. The CDR3: CASSRLTGETQYF. The DNA reads TGTGCCAGCAGCCGACTGACGGGGGAGACCCAGTACTTC.